Reported below is one T cell receptor beta chain. Its target is not known. Generated by immunoSEQ multiplex PCR, the TCRdb table keeps only in-frame clones and is missing some. The sample lists 90,000 to 150,000 clones, about 86% occurring once. This entry comes from a study of T cell responses to AZD1222 COVID-19 vaccine. In the study overall: Doses given second, at about 4 or about 12 weeks, were pooled. Study-level results: Sampling that yielded the repertoires occurred only after the peak T cell response.

Sequencing was performed on peripheral blood, taken on day 0 of AZD1222 vaccination. This clonotype was sampled from an adult in good health.

The CDR3 nucleotides read TGTGCCAGCAGCTCGGGACTAGCGGGTAAACGCACAGATACGCAGTATTTT. The encoded protein is CASSSGLAGKRTDTQYF. This chain joins TRBV7-9 and TRBJ2-3; the match to TRBD2 covers 12 bases. Germline CDR1 reads SEHNR; CDR2 reads FQNEAQ (reference sequence). The CDR3 sequence is 17 residues long. Trimming cost V 4 bases and J 1 base; bases outside gene matches: 6.